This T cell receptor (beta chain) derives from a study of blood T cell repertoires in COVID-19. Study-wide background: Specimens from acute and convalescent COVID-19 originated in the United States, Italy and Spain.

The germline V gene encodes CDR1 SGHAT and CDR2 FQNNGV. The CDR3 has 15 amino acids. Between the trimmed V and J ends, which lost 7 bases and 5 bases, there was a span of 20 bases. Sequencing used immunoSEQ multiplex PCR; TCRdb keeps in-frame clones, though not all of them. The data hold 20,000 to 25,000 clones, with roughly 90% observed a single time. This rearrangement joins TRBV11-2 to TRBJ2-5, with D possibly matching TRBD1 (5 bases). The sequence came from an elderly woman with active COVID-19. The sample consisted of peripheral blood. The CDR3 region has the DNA TGTGCCAGCACCCTAGGGGCAGGGAATGGGGAGACCCAGTACTTC. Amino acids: CASTLGAGNGETQYF.